These 28 T cell receptor beta chains were sequenced from one sample in a study of identical twins. TCRdb passed the 5' RACE reads through MiXCR, listing each CDR3 protein once. In the table there are roughly 1.6 million distinct CDR3 sequences, about 30% of which are singletons. Sequencing used cord blood. The source is a newborn girl in good health.

The V and J genes are TRBV7-8 and TRBJ2-1, with no clear D. The CDR3 contains 11 residues. CDR1 and CDR2 from the germline V gene are SGHVS and FQNEAQ. The V and J ends lost 3 bases and 8 bases respectively, with 5 bases between them. CDR3 coding DNA: TGTGCCAGCAGCTTCTGGGATGAGCAGTTCTTC. This encodes CASSFWDEQFF. The variable domain in full, with the rest retrieved from reference TRBV7-8 and TRBJ2-1, is GAGVSQSPRYKVAKRGQDVALRCDPISGHVSLFWYQQALGQGPEFLTYFQNEAQLDKSGLPSDRFFAERPEGSVSTLKIQRTQQEDSAVYLCASSFWDEQFFGPGTRLTVL.

The V gene is TRBV13, the J gene TRBJ2-4; 9 nucleotides line up with TRBD1. The J call is doubtful: the DNA matches TRBJ2-7 better. This CDR3 has 13 amino acids. Germline V gene data show CDR1 as PRHDT and CDR2 as FYEKMQ (reference sequence). CDR3 DNA: TGTGCCAGCCTGGGGACAGGGAACCACGAGCAGTACTTC. Residues: CASLGTGNHEQYF.

A few counts support this clonotype. The chain combines TRBV6-6 with TRBJ1-4, with 7 bases matching TRBD1. This CDR3 comprises 14 residues. J lost 8 bases, V lost 6 bases, and 9 bases had no gene match. The germline gives CDR1 MNHNY, CDR2 SVGAGI (reference sequence). CDR3 DNA sequence: TGTGCCAGCAGCCGTGACAGGGTCAGCGAAAAACTGTTTTTT. Translating gives CASSRDRVSEKLFF.

The chain employs TRBV6-6 and TRBJ2-5; a possible D gene is TRBD1 (6 bases). The J call may be faulty, since TRBJ2-7 better matches the DNA end. Germline CDR1 is MNHNY and CDR2 is SVGAGI (reference sequence). This CDR3 is built from 13 residues. The CDR3 reads CASRFDRSNEQYF. The DNA for the CDR3 is TGTGCCAGCAGATTCGACAGGTCCAACGAGCAGTACTTC.

On this clonotype itself: This may come from a read error, since a much larger clone is one base off. This chain connects TRBV29-1 to TRBJ2-7; tentatively, D is TRBD1 (5 bases). The DNA end favors TRBJ2-1, so the J call may be wrong. Per germline, CDR1 SQVTM and CDR2 ANQGSEA. There are 12 residues in the CDR3. CDR3 sequence (DNA): TGCAGCGTTGCACAGGATTCCTACGAGCAGTTCTTC. Protein: CSVAQDSYEQFF.

The chain has TRBV6-1 and TRBJ1-1, with 9 bases lining up with TRBD1. This CDR3 region has 13 residues. The germline V gene encodes CDR1 MNHNS and CDR2 SASEGT. Losses at the gene ends were 5 bases for V and 10 bases for J; bases not matched to a gene: 8. The CDR3, as DNA: TGTGCCAGCAGTACACACAGGGGGCAGGGAGCTTTCTTT. It translates to CASSTHRGQGAFF.

On this clonotype: A read error may produce the germline difference seen at one junction end. This chain links TRBV3-1 with TRBJ2-7; TRBD1 matches 8 bases. The CDR3 length is 14 residues. From germline, CDR1 is LGHDT and CDR2 YNNKEL (reference sequence). In DNA, the CDR3 is TGTACCAGCAGCCGTGGACAGGGCCCCTACGAGCAGTACTTC. Translation gives CTSSRGQGPYEQYF.

The rearrangement joins TRBV5-1 to TRBJ1-1, with a tentative D call TRBD1 (6 bases). Germline CDR1 reads SGHRS; CDR2 reads YFSETQ. The length of the CDR3 is 16 residues. Deletions cut 1 base from V and 7 bases from J, with 20 bases between. Written as DNA, the CDR3 is TGCGCCAGCAGCTTGTGGGCAGGGGATGATCCGGGTGAAGCTTTCTTT. It codes for CASSLWAGDDPGEAFF.

In this sample, this clonotype turned up a few times. J is TRBJ2-5 and V is TRBV24-1; 9 bases map to TRBD1. V dropped 3 bases and J dropped 6; count of bases not matched to a gene: 7. Per germline, CDR1 KGHDR and CDR2 SFDVKD. The CDR3 has 15 residues. Written as DNA, the CDR3 is TGTGCCACCAGTGATCCGGGACAGGGTCAGCAGACCCAGTACTTC. Encoded protein: CATSDPGQGQQTQYF.

As concerns this clonotype: Since a much larger clone is just one base distant, this may be a read error. V gene TRBV29-1 combines with J gene TRBJ2-5; D not certain. TRBJ2-7 explains the end of the DNA better; the J call may be wrong. The CDR3 spans 12 residues. Germline V gene sequence: CDR1 SQVTM, CDR2 ANQGSEA. CDR3 amino acids: CSVEAGSHEQYF. In DNA, the CDR3 is TGCAGCGTTGAAGCAGGTAGCCACGAGCAGTACTTC.

This clonotype was counted only a few times. The genes are TRBV4-2 and TRBJ2-3; 12 nucleotides agree with TRBD2. J gave up 0 bases and V 0 bases, and 10 bases lay outside the gene matches. Germline CDR1 reads LGHNA; CDR2 reads YNFKEQ. This CDR3 comprises 20 residues. The CDR3 region is CASSQEKTSGSGASTDTQYF. In DNA, the CDR3 is TGTGCCAGCAGCCAAGAAAAGACTAGCGGGAGCGGGGCTAGCACAGATACGCAGTATTTT.

The chain carries TRBV9 and TRBJ1-2; 7 nucleotides line up with TRBD1. J lost 2 bases, V lost 3 bases, and 10 bases had no gene match. This CDR3 contains 16 residues. Germline CDR1 is SGDLS and CDR2 is YYNGEE. The chain's CDR3 is CASSAIPSTGNYGYTF. Here the CDR3 DNA reads TGTGCCAGCAGCGCGATTCCATCGACAGGGAACTATGGCTACACCTTC.

This clonotype was counted a single time. CDR3 sequence (DNA): TGTGCCATCAGTGGGTCGTTGCGTGGTGGGGAGACCCAGTACTTC. Amino acid sequence: CAISGSLRGGETQYF. This rearrangement joins TRBV10-3 to TRBJ2-5, with no clear D. Germline V gene lookup returns CDR1 ENHRY and CDR2 SYGVKD. V lost 4 bases and J lost 5, with 17 bases in between. The length of the CDR3 is 15 residues.

This clonotype came up many times. The chain combines TRBV12-3 or TRBV12-4 with TRBJ2-1; tentative D call: TRBD2 (6 bases). This CDR3 spans 13 amino acids. Trimming left V 4 bases short and J 7 bases short, with 11 bases between. The CDR3 region is CASSSLAHNEQFF. CDR3 coding DNA: TGTGCCAGCAGTTCCCTAGCGCATAATGAGCAGTTCTTC.

The rearrangement links TRBV12-3 or TRBV12-4 to TRBJ2-5; weak D call: TRBD2 (5 bases). The CDR3 covers 14 residues. The V end was cut by 1 base, the J end by 5 bases, with 11 bases between. The CDR3 nucleotides read TGTGCCAGCAGTTTAGAGAGGGCAACCGAGACCCAGTACTTC. Protein sequence: CASSLERATETQYF.

This clonotype was detected a few times. J is TRBJ2-2 and V is TRBV7-2, with unresolved D. Trimming took off 2 bases at V and 1 base at J, with 5 bases between the two ends. The CDR3 runs to 14 residues. Germline V gene lookup returns CDR1 SGHTA and CDR2 FQGNSA. This chain's CDR3 is CASSLYRNTGELFF. The CDR3 coding sequence is TGTGCCAGCAGCTTATATAGGAACACCGGGGAGCTGTTTTTT.

The chain is built from TRBV29-1 and TRBJ2-1, with 8 bases fitting TRBD1. V lost 6 bases, J lost 3 bases, and 7 bases stayed unmatched. CDR1 is SQVTM and CDR2 is ANQGSEA in the germline V gene. CDR3 length: 14 amino acids. CDR3 amino acids: CSVSGGLYYNEQFF. The CDR3 DNA is TGCAGCGTCTCAGGGGGCCTCTACTACAATGAGCAGTTCTTC.

J is TRBJ1-2 and V is TRBV25-1, with TRBD1 matching over 8 bases. CDR3 length equals 13 residues. V lost 4 bases to trimming and J lost 6 bases; unmatched junction nucleotides: 4. CDR1 and CDR2 (germline): MGHDK, SYGVNS. This chain's CDR3 is CASSVPGGHGYTF. Here the CDR3 DNA reads TGTGCCAGCAGTGTTCCAGGGGGCCATGGCTACACCTTC.

This clonotype was found a few times. The chain recombines TRBV18 with TRBJ2-7; the match to TRBD1 covers 12 bases. This CDR3 spans 15 amino acids. After removal of 5 bases from V and 5 bases from J, the junction contained 7 bases not matched to a gene. Germline CDR1 and CDR2: KGHSH and LQKENI. The CDR3 nucleotides are TGTGCCAGCTCATCATCAGGGACAGGGGGCAACGAGCAGTACTTC. Protein: CASSSSGTGGNEQYF.

The chain combines TRBV11-1 with TRBJ2-5, with 12 bases lining up with TRBD2. The J call may be mistaken, given a closer DNA end match to TRBJ2-1. Germline V CDR1 and CDR2: SGHAT, FQDESV (reference sequence). The length of the CDR3 is 16 residues. The CDR3 loop is CASSTRLAGVQETQFF. CDR3 in DNA: TGTGCCAGCAGCACCCGACTAGCGGGGGTTCAAGAGACCCAGTTCTTC.

The CDR3 is CAGTRLAGGRTDTQYF. In nucleotides, the CDR3 is TGTGCCGGGACAAGACTAGCGGGAGGAAGGACAGATACGCAGTATTTT. The genes are TRBV5-6 and TRBJ2-3, with 13 bases aligning to TRBD2. This CDR3 is built from 16 residues. In germline, CDR1 is SGHDT, CDR2 YYEEEE. J lost 3 bases, V lost 10 bases, and 11 bases had no gene match. The full variable domain, with the rest looked up from reference TRBV5-6 and TRBJ2-3, is DAGVTQSPTHLIKTRGQQVTLRCSPKSGHDTVSWYQQALGQGPQFIFQYYEEEERQRGNFPDRFSGHQFPNYSSELNVNALLLGDSALYLCAGTRLAGGRTDTQYFGPGTRLTVL.

The rearrangement links TRBV12-5 to TRBJ2-3; 9 bases are shared with TRBD2. Per the germline V gene, CDR1 is LGHNT and CDR2 is FRNRAP. The CDR3 runs to 15 residues. V was pared by 7 bases and J by 8 bases, with 13 bases of the junction left unmatched. The DNA for the CDR3 is TGTGCTAGTGCCCCGAACGTAGCGGGAGTGTTTACGCAGTATTTT. This translates into CASAPNVAGVFTQYF.

This clonotype was observed a few times. The chain employs TRBV27 and TRBJ1-6, with unresolved D. The germline CDR1 and CDR2 sequences are MNHEY and SMNVEV (reference sequence). The length of the CDR3 is 15 residues. Trimming took off 6 bases at V and 3 bases at J, with 12 bases between the two ends. The CDR3 protein is CASRLTGVYNSPLHF. The CDR3 DNA reads as TGTGCCAGCAGACTAACGGGAGTCTATAATTCACCCCTCCACTTT.

A few counts support this clonotype. The CDR3, as DNA: TGCAGTGCTAGGGAGCAAAGAAGTTCACCCCTCCACTTT. This sequence encodes CSAREQRSSPLHF. The chain links TRBV20-1 to TRBJ1-6; D uncertain. The CDR3 runs to 13 residues. The V gene lost 3 bases and the J gene lost 9 bases, with 12 bases spanning the gap. Per the germline V gene, CDR1 is DFQATT and CDR2 is SNEGSKA (reference sequence).

This clonotype was recorded a few times. The chain carries TRBV20-1 and TRBJ1-2; 8 bases align to TRBD1. The CDR3 consists of 14 residues. Germline CDR1 reads DFQATT; CDR2 reads SNEGSKA (reference sequence). Losses at the gene ends were 5 bases for V and 4 bases for J; bases not matched to a gene: 9. The CDR3 region has the DNA TGCAGTGCTCCCCCGGACAGGGAGGGCTATGGCTACACCTTC. Its protein is CSAPPDREGYGYTF.

The sample holds a few counts of this clonotype. The genes are TRBV29-1 and TRBJ1-1, with D perhaps matching TRBD1 (6 bases). Looked up from germline, CDR1 is SQVTM and CDR2 is ANQGSEA. V gave up 1 base and J gave up 0 bases, with 12 bases separating them. The CDR3 runs to 15 residues. The CDR3 spells CSVEGKGGVNTEAFF. CDR3 DNA: TGCAGCGTTGAAGGAAAGGGGGGCGTGAACACTGAAGCTTTCTTT. Variable domain in full (rest from reference TRBV29-1 and TRBJ1-1): SAVISQKPSRDICQRGTSLTIQCQVDSQVTMMFWYRQQPGQSLTLIATANQGSEATYESGFVIDKFPISRPNLTFSTLTVSNMSPEDSSIYLCSVEGKGGVNTEAFFGQGTRLTVV.

This chain links TRBV2 with TRBJ2-5; a possible D gene is TRBD1 (6 bases). Germline V lookup: CDR1 SNHLY, CDR2 FYNNEI. V gave up 1 base and J gave up 11 bases, with 20 bases separating them. This CDR3 contains 15 residues. As DNA, the CDR3 is TGTGCCAGCAGTGAAGAGGGGGTAAGCGGAAATGAGCAGTACTTC. This sequence encodes CASSEEGVSGNEQYF. Combining the CDR3 with reference TRBV2 and TRBJ2-5 gives the whole variable domain EPEVTQTPSHQVTQMGQEVILRCVPISNHLYFYWYRQILGQKVEFLVSFYNNEISEKSEIFDDQFSVERPDGSNFTLKIRSTKLEDSAMYFCASSEEGVSGNEQYFGPGTRLLVL.

The rearrangement joins TRBV2 to TRBJ2-5; no clear D gene. This CDR3 comprises 13 residues. V lost 3 bases to trimming and J lost 11 bases, with 16 bases between them. From germline, CDR1 is SNHLY and CDR2 FYNNEI. CDR3 sequence reads: CASSELPYNEQYF. For the CDR3, the DNA is TGTGCCAGCAGTGAGCTTCCCTACAATGAGCAGTACTTC.